These 22 T cell receptor beta chains were all obtained from the same sample, sequenced in a study of vaccination and CD4 T cells after COVID-19. CD4+ T cells that had been cultured provided DNA sequenced with the Oncomine TCR Beta short-read assay. TCRdb re-called the PCR reads through MiXCR, storing one row per CDR3 protein. This table has about 3,600 distinct CDR3 sequences, less than 40% appearing once. These receptors have no identified antigens. Treatment meaning: roughly 10-day PBMC culture with coronavirus spike peptide pools or control peptides (ViraFEST assay). The sample comprised CD4+ T cells from blood, cultured in vitro. The receptor set was obtained from a human donor who had recovered from COVID-19.

The chain links TRBV7-8 to TRBJ1-4; D remains unclear. The CDR3 loop spans 14 amino acids. V lost 2 bases and J 5 bases, leaving 9 bases between the germline ends. Germline loops: CDR1 SGHVS, CDR2 FQNEAQ. The CDR3 sequence: CASSLRPGNEKLFF. CDR3 in DNA: TGTGCCAGCAGCTTAAGGCCTGGGAATGAAAAACTGTTTTTT.

This clonotype has only a few counts. The rearrangement uses TRBV4-1 and TRBJ2-5; TRBD2 matches 10 bases. The germline gives CDR1 MGHRA, CDR2 YSYEKL. Unmatched junction bases numbered 5, after V lost 0 bases and J lost 4 bases. The CDR3 loop spans 16 amino acids. CDR3 coding DNA: TGCGCCAGCAGCCAAGATAGAAGCGGGGGGGTAGAGACCCAGTACTTC. It encodes CASSQDRSGGVETQYF.

This chain links TRBV6-1 with TRBJ2-1; D may be TRBD2 (6 bases). Trimming removed 3 bases at V and 8 bases at J, with 14 bases between. The CDR3 sequence is 14 residues long. CDR1 MNHNS and CDR2 SASEGT come from the germline V gene. CDR3 loop: CASSEAGGNHEQFF. DNA for the CDR3: TGTGCCAGCAGTGAGGCCGGGGGAAACCATGAGCAGTTCTTC.

DNA of the CDR3: TGTGCCAGCAGCTGGACAGGGGTTTCTTACAATGAGCAGTTCTTC. It codes for CASSWTGVSYNEQFF. This sequence joins TRBV12-3 or TRBV12-4 and TRBJ2-1; 9 bases are a match to TRBD1. V dropped 6 bases and J dropped 4; count of bases not matched to a gene: 7. This CDR3 has 15 amino acids.

This clonotype was counted only a few times. The chain uses TRBV7-9 and TRBJ2-2; 14 nucleotides match TRBD2. Trimming cost V 5 bases and J 4 bases; bases outside gene matches: 6. Germline V gene data show CDR1 as SEHNR and CDR2 as FQNEAQ (reference sequence). This CDR3 contains 17 residues. The CDR3 DNA sequence: TGTGCCAGCAGCGCGACTAGCGGGGGGGCAGGCACCGGGGAGCTGTTTTTT. This encodes CASSATSGGAGTGELFF.

The chain is built from TRBV4-1 and TRBJ2-5, with D uncertain. The CDR3 covers 15 residues. V shed 1 base and J shed 5 bases, with 14 bases lying between them. In germline, CDR1 is MGHRA, CDR2 YSYEKL. The CDR3 reads CASSQGPHLRETQYF. DNA for the CDR3: TGCGCCAGCAGCCAAGGGCCACACCTCAGGGAGACCCAGTACTTC.

This clonotype was picked up a small number of times. The chain links TRBV11-2 to TRBJ1-3; D not resolved. Between the trimmed V and J ends, which lost 0 bases and 4 bases, there was a span of 7 bases. CDR3 size: 14 residues. CDR1 SGHAT and CDR2 FQNNGV come from the germline V gene. CDR3 nucleotides: TGTGCCAGCAGCTTAGACAGGCCGGGAAACACCATATATTTT. Translating it yields CASSLDRPGNTIYF.

The sample holds a few counts of this clonotype. V and J are TRBV19 and TRBJ1-5; TRBD1 is a possible D gene (5 bases). V was trimmed by 10 bases and J by 2 bases, leaving 15 bases between them. The CDR3 contains 14 residues. The germline V gene has CDR1 LNHDA and CDR2 SQIVND (reference sequence). DNA of the CDR3: TGTGCCACCCGAGGGGTCCTAGGCAATCAGCCCCAGCATTTT. Amino acids: CATRGVLGNQPQHF.

There are a few counts of this clonotype. CDR3 protein: CSVRDALRNEQFF. The CDR3 DNA sequence: TGCAGCGTTCGAGACGCCCTTCGGAATGAGCAGTTCTTC. J is TRBJ2-1 and V is TRBV29-1; D is ambiguous. V lost 5 bases to trimming and J lost 7 bases, with 15 bases between them. CDR3 length: 13 amino acids. The germline CDR1 and CDR2 sequences are SQVTM and ANQGSEA.

Details on this clonotype: A much larger clone sits a single nucleotide away, making a read error possible. The chain has TRBV12-3 or TRBV12-4 and TRBJ1-2; D might be TRBD1 (5 bases). The CDR3 consists of 15 residues. Trimming took off 5 bases at V and 4 bases at J, with 17 bases between the two ends. This CDR3 reads CASSPLLAGIYGYTF. CDR3 bases: TGTGCCAGCAGTCCCCTATTGGCAGGGATCTATGGCTACACCTTC.

The chain carries TRBV7-9 and TRBJ2-7, with 10 bases identical to TRBD1. Trimming removed 1 base from V and 2 bases from J; junction bases left unmatched: 5. CDR1 SEHNR and CDR2 FQNEAQ come from the germline V gene (reference sequence). This CDR3 has 16 amino acids. As DNA, the CDR3 is TGTGCCAGCAGCTTAGGCGGGACAGGGGCGGCCTACGAGCAGTACTTC. Translating gives CASSLGGTGAAYEQYF.

This clonotype was detected only a few times. This chain uses TRBV18 with TRBJ1-1; TRBD1 agrees at 9 bases. The CDR3 is made up of 19 amino acids. V shed 1 base, J shed 0 bases, and the junction held 12 bases outside the gene matches. Germline values: CDR1 KGHSH, CDR2 LQKENI. The CDR3 region has the DNA TGTGCCAGCTCACCACGGACGACTTTCGACAGGGGGATGAACACTGAAGCTTTCTTT. Encoded protein: CASSPRTTFDRGMNTEAFF.

Only a few counts were recorded for this clonotype. The chain has TRBV11-2 and TRBJ2-3; TRBD1 matches 8 bases. Germline V gives CDR1 SGHAT, CDR2 FQNNGV. This CDR3 comprises 15 residues. The V gene end was trimmed by 1 base and the J gene end by 6 bases; junction bases not matched to a gene: 6. CDR3 sequence: CASSLGQGPTDTQYF. The CDR3 nucleotides read TGTGCCAGCAGCTTAGGACAGGGGCCAACGGATACGCAGTATTTT.

The chain links TRBV20-1 to TRBJ1-1; D not resolved. V lost 3 bases and J lost 4, with 9 bases in between. The CDR3 covers 12 residues. Germline V CDR1 and CDR2: DFQATT, SNEGSKA (reference sequence). CDR3 coding DNA: TGCAGTGCTAGGCAGTCTGCCACTGAAGCTTTCTTT. Encoded protein: CSARQSATEAFF.

V usage is TRBV12-3 or TRBV12-4 and J usage is TRBJ1-2, with 9 bases lining up with TRBD1. The CDR3 has 14 amino acids. J lost 8 bases, V lost 5 bases, and 9 bases had no gene match. CDR3 loop: CASSPGTGFIGYTF. The CDR3 DNA sequence: TGTGCCAGCAGTCCCGGGACAGGGTTTATCGGCTACACCTTC.

This chain uses TRBV10-3 with TRBJ2-2; 8 positions agree with TRBD2. CDR3 length: 16 amino acids. Germline CDR1 and CDR2: ENHRY and SYGVKD. The trim removed 0 bases at V and 7 bases at J, leaving 7 bases unmatched. The CDR3 coding sequence is TGTGCCATCAGTGAGTCTGGACTAGCTGTTATCGGGGAGCTGTTTTTT. It encodes CAISESGLAVIGELFF.

By its share, this clonotype is medium-sized. One end of the junction is discordant with germline, which a read error may explain. The CDR3, as DNA: TGTGCTAGCAGCCCGGGACTCCCCACAGATACGCAGTATTTT. This translates into CASSPGLPTDTQYF. The J gene is TRBJ2-3, the V gene TRBV7-7; D is perhaps TRBD2 (6 bases). The CDR3 has 14 residues. Looked up from germline, CDR1 is SSHAT and CDR2 is FNYEAQ (reference sequence).

V usage is TRBV15 and J usage is TRBJ2-5; TRBD2 matches 8 bases. CDR1 LNHNV and CDR2 YYDKDF come from the germline V gene (reference sequence). Losses at the gene ends were 8 bases for V and 5 bases for J; bases not matched to a gene: 4. The CDR3 length is 12 residues. The CDR3 bases are TGTGCCACCCGTGGCGGGGGGGAGACCCAGTACTTC. Encoded protein: CATRGGGETQYF.

For this clonotype: Just one base apart from a much larger clone, this may be a read error. The V call is TRBV10-3, the J call TRBJ1-2; a possible D gene is TRBD1 (5 bases). Trimming left V 10 bases short and J 0 bases short, with 27 bases between. CDR1 ENHRY and CDR2 SYGVKD come from the germline V gene. The CDR3 is 18 amino acids. CDR3: CATTGGSSQYGPNYGYTF. CDR3 nucleotide sequence: TGTGCCACCACCGGGGGGTCCTCTCAGTACGGTCCTAACTATGGCTACACCTTC.

The rearrangement joins TRBV20-1 to TRBJ2-3; 14 bases fit TRBD2. The length of the CDR3 is 15 residues. Germline V gives CDR1 DFQATT, CDR2 SNEGSKA (reference sequence). The ends lost 5 bases at V and 3 bases at J; junction bases unmatched: 4. The CDR3 protein is CSAPTSGGATDTQYF. The CDR3 bases are TGCAGTGCTCCGACTAGCGGGGGGGCGACAGATACGCAGTATTTT.

V is TRBV12-3 or TRBV12-4 and J is TRBJ1-2; D is uncertain. The CDR3 spans 13 residues. Trimming took off 3 bases at V and 8 bases at J, with 13 bases between the two ends. In DNA form, the CDR3 reads TGTGCCAGCAGTTTGGTATCGGCGACGGGCTACACCTTC. Its protein product is CASSLVSATGYTF.

The sample holds a few counts of this clonotype. CDR3 bases: TGTGCCAGCAGCTTGCGAACCGGGACCCTGGGGCAAGAGACCCAGTACTTC. Residues: CASSLRTGTLGQETQYF. This chain connects TRBV7-6 to TRBJ2-5; possibly TRBD1 or TRBD2 for D (5 bases each). Trimming took off 3 bases at V and 2 bases at J, with 19 bases between the two ends. Germline lookup yields CDR1 SGHVS and CDR2 FNYEAQ. The CDR3 sequence is 17 residues long. The full variable domain, rest sourced from reference TRBV7-6 and TRBJ2-5, is GAGVSQSPRYKVTKRGQDVALRCDPISGHVSLYWYRQALGQGPEFLTYFNYEAQQDKSGLPNDRFSAERPEGSISTLTIQRTEQRDSAMYRCASSLRTGTLGQETQYFGPGTRLLVL.